This T cell receptor beta chain originates from a study of blood T cell repertoires in COVID-19. Study details: Nucleic acid was either cDNA or gDNA, and it came from T cells, B-cell-depleted T cells, or PBMCs.

Original handling: It was from reference gene primer amplification that nucleated cell counts were estimated. Measured with immunoSEQ multiplex PCR; TCRdb has only the in-frame clones, and not every one. The V and J calls and the clone size are those of that table, but D and trimming were determined from the DNA. This table has some 510,000 clones, roughly 88% appearing once. The CDR3 is 15 residues long. CDR1 and CDR2 from the germline V gene are SEHNR and FQNEAQ (reference sequence). Germline trimming cut 5 bases from V and 6 bases from J; bases unmatched to any gene: 9. Clinical history as reported by participants underpinned cohort assignment. Before being deemed recovered, Cohort 3 donors had two negative PCRs, clearance, or symptom resolution.

The receptor was derived from a woman between 35 and 50 years old who had recovered from COVID-19. The V gene is TRBV7-9, the J gene TRBJ1-1; 10 nucleotides agree with TRBD1. Material: PBMCs or T cells enriched from blood (not recorded which). The CDR3 DNA sequence: TGTGCCAGCAGCCCGAGAGGACAGGGGGTCGCTGAAGCTTTCTTT. It specifies CASSPRGQGVAEAFF.